This T cell receptor (beta chain) was sequenced in a study of T cell repertoires in cytomegalovirus infection. Study at large: Use of recently identified HLA-C-restricted and well-studied HLA-B-restricted CMV epitopes was part of the study. A matching HLA type, together with CMV infection, was signaled by public TCR beta signatures. General observations from the study: The ex vivo response showed dominance by HLA-C-restricted CMV-specific TCR beta clonotypes.

TCRdb processed the reads anew with MiXCR; each CDR3 protein has one entry. Of hundreds of thousands of distinct CDR3 sequences listed, about 30% were seen once; the top ten hold about 20%. As to this clonotype: Antigen: not known.

This receptor was taken from a human donor in good health (CMV status not recorded). Some clones in this sample may be carry-over from other donors' samples. Material: cultured PBMCs, obtained from culture after CMV antigen stimulation.

The CDR3 is CASSQTGGIAFF. The CDR3, as DNA: TGTGCCAGCAGCCAAACAGGGGGCATAGCTTTCTTT. This chain uses TRBV12-3 or TRBV12-4 with TRBJ1-1, with TRBD1 identical over 9 bases. Germline trimming cut 6 bases from V and 10 bases from J; bases unmatched to any gene: 6. This CDR3 has 12 amino acids.